These 25 T cell receptor beta chains were all obtained from the same sample, sequenced in a study of cytomegalovirus exposure and HLA in healthy donors. Both 60 Vbeta primers and 13 Jbeta primers went into the PCR. The table came from immunoSEQ multiplex PCR; TCRdb's copy has only in-frame clones and leaves some out. Of about 150,000 clones in the sample, about three quarters were seen once. Sequences were obtained from PBMCs. All receptors come from a middle-aged woman in good health and CMV-seropositive.

The gene calls are TRBV25-1 and TRBJ2-1; D is perhaps TRBD1 (6 bases). Trimming took 5 bases from V and 8 from J, leaving 22 bases between them. Per the germline V gene, CDR1 is MGHDK and CDR2 is SYGVNS. CDR3 size: 16 residues. The CDR3 reads CASSPGAKGPLDEQFF. CDR3 nucleotides: TGTGCCAGCAGTCCAGGGGCAAAGGGCCCCTTGGATGAGCAGTTCTTC.

The J gene is TRBJ1-1, the V gene TRBV6-5; no definite D call. V was cut by 5 bases and J by 7 bases, with 14 bases left in between. Germline V gene lookup returns CDR1 MNHEY and CDR2 SVGAGI. The CDR3 sequence is 13 residues long. This CDR3 reads CASSESGRGEAFF. The CDR3 DNA reads as TGTGCCAGCAGTGAATCGGGCCGGGGTGAAGCTTTCTTT.

Comments on this clone: The junction shows a germline mismatch at one end, possibly a read error. The V gene is TRBV9, the J gene TRBJ2-6; 11 bases map to TRBD2. Germline V CDR1 and CDR2: SGDLS, YYNGEE. The CDR3 consists of 18 residues. This chain's CDR3 is CASSTLAGGGPGANGLTF. The CDR3 bases are TGTGCCAGCAGCACTCTAGCGGGGGGCGGTCCTGGGGCCAACGGCCTGACTTTC.

The rearrangement joins TRBV5-1 to TRBJ1-1; 11 bases are a match to TRBD1. The CDR3 has 17 amino acids. J gave up 1 base and V 0 bases, and 5 bases lay outside the gene matches. Looked up from germline, CDR1 is SGHRS and CDR2 is YFSETQ. As DNA, the CDR3 is TGCGCCAGCAGCTTGGGCTTCGGGACAGGGGGGAACACTGAAGCTTTCTTT. It specifies CASSLGFGTGGNTEAFF.

The chain uses TRBV4-3 and TRBJ1-1; D unclear. Deletions cut 1 base from V and 0 bases from J, with 6 bases between. The CDR3 sequence is 14 residues long. Germline V CDR1 and CDR2: LGHNA, YSLEER. The CDR3, as DNA: TGCGCCAGCAGCCAAGGGCTGATGAACACTGAAGCTTTCTTT. Translated, it gives CASSQGLMNTEAFF.

The V gene is TRBV5-6, the J gene TRBJ1-2; no reliable D call. CDR3 size: 13 residues. Germline values: CDR1 SGHDT, CDR2 YYEEEE. Trimming took off 6 bases at V and 8 bases at J, with 17 bases between the two ends. CDR3 coding DNA: TGTGCCAGCACCCCAGACTCAGCCGAAGGCTACACCTTC. Its protein is CASTPDSAEGYTF.

This chain connects TRBV12-5 to TRBJ2-3; TRBD1 matches at 11 bases. CDR3 size: 14 residues. V lost 6 bases and J lost 4; bases outside the gene matches: 3. CDR1 and CDR2 (germline): LGHNT, FRNRAP. CDR3 DNA sequence: TGTGCTAGTGGAACGGGACAGGGGGCAGATACGCAGTATTTT. Its translation is CASGTGQGADTQYF.

J is TRBJ2-2 and V is TRBV4-1; 10 bases fit TRBD1. This CDR3 has 16 residues. The J segment lost 6 bases and the V segment lost 2 bases, leaving 6 bases of the junction unmatched. CDR1 and CDR2 from the germline V gene are MGHRA and YSYEKL. The CDR3 loop reads CASSQRGTGVSGELFF. The CDR3 nucleotides are TGCGCCAGCAGCCAAAGGGGGACAGGGGTCTCCGGGGAGCTGTTTTTT.

The chain combines TRBV18 with TRBJ1-2; 10 nucleotides agree with TRBD1. Germline CDR1 and CDR2: KGHSH and LQKENI. V lost 4 bases and J lost 1; bases outside the gene matches: 6. CDR3 length equals 16 residues. The CDR3 sequence: CASSHRDRGLNYGYTF. As DNA, the CDR3 is TGTGCCAGCTCACACCGGGACAGGGGCCTTAACTATGGCTACACCTTC.

This sequence joins TRBV19 and TRBJ1-5; D is unclear. Trimming shortened V by 3 bases and J by 0 bases, and 6 bases separated the two germline ends. CDR1 is LNHDA, CDR2 SQIVND, per germline (reference sequence). The CDR3 loop spans 14 amino acids. The CDR3 loop is CASSIGISNQPQHF. DNA for the CDR3: TGTGCCAGTAGTATCGGGATTAGCAATCAGCCCCAGCATTTT.

V gene TRBV4-3 combines with J gene TRBJ2-1; TRBD2 aligns across 8 bases. The V segment lost 5 bases and the J segment 0 bases; nucleotides outside the gene matches: 3. Germline CDR1 reads LGHNA; CDR2 reads YSLEER. The CDR3 runs 15 residues. CDR3 DNA: TGCGCCAGCAGCACCGGGACTAGCTCCTACAATGAGCAGTTCTTC. Its protein product is CASSTGTSSYNEQFF.

The V call is TRBV6-5, the J call TRBJ1-2; D may be TRBD1 (5 bases). Trimming shortened V by 7 bases and J by 5 bases, and 8 bases separated the two germline ends. In germline, CDR1 is MNHEY, CDR2 SVGAGI. The CDR3 extends over 11 amino acids. This CDR3 is CASKGVYGYTF. The CDR3 DNA sequence: TGTGCCAGCAAAGGGGTGTATGGCTACACCTTC.

This sequence joins TRBV27 and TRBJ1-5, with 8 bases fitting TRBD1. V was clipped by 6 bases and J by 7 bases; unmatched bases: 8. CDR1 and CDR2 from the germline V gene are MNHEY and SMNVEV (reference sequence). The CDR3 has 14 residues. The CDR3 DNA is TGTGCCAGCAGATTAAGACAGGGGTCCCAGCCCCAGCATTTT. It translates to CASRLRQGSQPQHF.

As for this clone: The same CDR3 is also encoded by other DNA sequences in this sample. V gene TRBV30 combines with J gene TRBJ1-1, with 7 bases identical to TRBD1. This CDR3 comprises 12 residues. Germline assignment: CDR1 GTSNPN and CDR2 SVGIG (reference sequence). Trimming cost V 7 bases and J 1 base; bases outside gene matches: 3. The CDR3 DNA follows: TGTGCCTACAGACAGGGGAACACTGAAGCTTTCTTT. It encodes CAYRQGNTEAFF.

V and J are TRBV6-1 and TRBJ1-5, with D possibly being TRBD1 (5 bases). V was clipped by 1 base and J by 11 bases, with 15 bases between them. CDR3 length equals 14 residues. Germline CDR1 and CDR2: MNHNS and SASEGT. Here the CDR3 reads CASSEGGVFGSQHF. Here the CDR3 DNA reads TGTGCCAGCAGTGAAGGGGGGGTTTTCGGATCCCAGCATTTT.

The gene calls are TRBV7-9 and TRBJ1-4; TRBD1 might be the D (6 bases). The CDR3 is 15 amino acids. In germline, CDR1 is SEHNR, CDR2 FQNEAQ (reference sequence). V gave up 7 bases and J gave up 0 bases, with 12 bases separating them. CDR3 DNA: TGTGCCAGCACCGAGACAGGCTCAACTAATGAAAAACTGTTTTTT. Protein product: CASTETGSTNEKLFF.

The genes are TRBV19 and TRBJ1-6; no clear D. With 3 bases removed from V and 13 bases from J, the gap between germline ends came to 22 bases. Germline V gene sequence: CDR1 LNHDA, CDR2 SQIVND (reference sequence). This CDR3 has 16 residues. Written as DNA, the CDR3 is TGTGCCAGTAGTATTGAGAGGGCCAGACCCCCGCTGCCCCTCCACTTT. Its translation: CASSIERARPPLPLHF.

The rearrangement links TRBV18 to TRBJ1-1; D might be TRBD1 (5 bases). The CDR3 length is 15 residues. The V gene's germline CDR1 is KGHSH and CDR2 LQKENI. Trimming cost V 6 bases and J 11 bases, with 25 bases left between them. CDR3 sequence: CASSYWSDTPGWAFF. The CDR3 nucleotides read TGTGCCAGCTCGTACTGGTCGGACACCCCGGGCTGGGCTTTCTTT.

The chain couples TRBV4-3 to TRBJ2-7, with D tentatively TRBD2 (7 bases). The CDR3 loop spans 15 amino acids. Trimming took 0 bases from V and 4 from J, leaving 13 bases between them. The V gene's germline CDR1 is LGHNA and CDR2 YSLEER. CDR3 in amino acids: CASSQDSGGGYEQYF. CDR3 DNA sequence: TGCGCCAGCAGCCAAGATTCGGGGGGCGGGTACGAGCAGTACTTC.

Here the CDR3 DNA reads TGTGCCAGCAGTTATACAGGGGGCTCTAATGAAAAACTGTTTTTT. Amino acids: CASSYTGGSNEKLFF. The chain uses TRBV9 and TRBJ1-4; 9 bases agree with TRBD1. The CDR3 runs to 15 residues. CDR1 and CDR2 (germline): SGDLS, YYNGEE. V gave up 5 bases and J gave up 3 bases; unmatched junction bases: 5.

The chain employs TRBV9 and TRBJ2-1; D is undetermined. V dropped 4 bases and J dropped 7 bases, with 6 bases sitting between them. CDR1 and CDR2 (germline): SGDLS, YYNGEE. This CDR3 comprises 11 residues. The CDR3, as DNA: TGTGCCAGCAGCACCCTAAATGAGCAGTTCTTC. It specifies CASSTLNEQFF.

The chain uses TRBV28 and TRBJ1-2; 7 bases are shared with TRBD1. J gave up 8 bases and V 6 bases, and 9 bases lay outside the gene matches. Per the germline V gene, CDR1 is MDHEN and CDR2 is SYDVKM. This CDR3 is built from 13 residues. CDR3 DNA: TGTGCCAGCAGAGTAGGGGGCGCGATAGGCTACACCTTC. Its protein is CASRVGGAIGYTF.

The chain uses TRBV5-1 and TRBJ2-7, with 7 bases matching TRBD1. Germline CDR1 reads SGHRS; CDR2 reads YFSETQ. The CDR3 is 14 amino acids. Trimming at V came to 0 bases and at J to 3 bases, leaving 3 bases not matched to a gene. CDR3 residues: CASSLEQGFYEQYF. The CDR3 DNA follows: TGCGCCAGCAGCTTGGAACAGGGGTTCTACGAGCAGTACTTC.

This sequence joins TRBV10-3 and TRBJ1-2; D remains unclear. Germline-derived CDR1 and CDR2 are ENHRY and SYGVKD. Trimming took off 11 bases at V and 5 bases at J, with 9 bases between the two ends. The CDR3 contains 10 residues. In DNA, the CDR3 is TGTGCCTCTTTCGGGTATGGCTACACCTTC. Protein: CASFGYGYTF.

This clone was counted only a few times. V is TRBV5-1 and J is TRBJ1-1, with a possible D match to TRBD1 (6 bases). V was clipped by 4 bases and J by 5 bases, with 15 bases between them. The germline CDR1 and CDR2 sequences are SGHRS and YFSETQ. This CDR3 comprises 14 residues. CDR3 in DNA: TGCGCCAGCAGCCCCATACAGGGTAAGACTGAAGCTTTCTTT. This codes for CASSPIQGKTEAFF.